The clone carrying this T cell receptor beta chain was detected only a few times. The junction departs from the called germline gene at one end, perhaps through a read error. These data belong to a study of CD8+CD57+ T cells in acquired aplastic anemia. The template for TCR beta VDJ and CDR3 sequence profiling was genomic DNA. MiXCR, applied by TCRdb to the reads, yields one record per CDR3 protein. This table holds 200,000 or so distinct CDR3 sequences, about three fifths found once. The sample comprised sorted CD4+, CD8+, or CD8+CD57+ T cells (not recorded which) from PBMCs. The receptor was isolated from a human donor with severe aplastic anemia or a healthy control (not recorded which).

CDR3 loop: CASSQDGVGGSYNEQFF. Here the CDR3 DNA reads TGCGCCAGCAGCCAAGATGGGGTGGGTGGATCCTACAATGAGCAGTTCTTC. The chain recombines TRBV15 with TRBJ2-1; D is uncertain. CDR1 is LNHNV, CDR2 YYDKDF, per germline (reference sequence). The CDR3 is made up of 17 amino acids. Full variable domain (remainder filled in from reference TRBV15 and TRBJ2-1): DAMVIQNPRYQVTQFGKPVTLSCSQTLNHNVMYWYQQKSSQAPKLLFHYYDKDFNNEADTPDNFQSRRPNTSFCFLDIRSPGLGDTAMYLCASSQDGVGGSYNEQFFGPGTRLTVL.